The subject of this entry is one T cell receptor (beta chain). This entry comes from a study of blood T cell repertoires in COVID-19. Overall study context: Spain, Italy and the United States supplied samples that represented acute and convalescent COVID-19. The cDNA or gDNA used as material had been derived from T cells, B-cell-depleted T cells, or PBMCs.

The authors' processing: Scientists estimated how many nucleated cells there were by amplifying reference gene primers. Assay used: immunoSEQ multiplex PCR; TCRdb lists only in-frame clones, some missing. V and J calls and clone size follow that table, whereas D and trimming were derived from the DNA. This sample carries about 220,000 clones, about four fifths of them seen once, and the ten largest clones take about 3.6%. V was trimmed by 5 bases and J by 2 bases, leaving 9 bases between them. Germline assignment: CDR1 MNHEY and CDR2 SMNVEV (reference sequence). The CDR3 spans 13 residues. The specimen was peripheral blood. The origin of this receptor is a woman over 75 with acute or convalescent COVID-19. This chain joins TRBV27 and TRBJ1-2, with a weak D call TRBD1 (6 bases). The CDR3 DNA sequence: TGTGCCAGCAGTGCCACAGGGAACTATGGCTACACCTTC. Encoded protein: CASSATGNYGYTF.